Listed here is a single T cell receptor (beta chain). This entry is derived from a study of blood T cell repertoires in COVID-19. V shed 8 bases and J shed 8 bases, with 21 bases lying between them. The CDR3 runs 15 residues. Germline CDR1 and CDR2: MNHEY and SVGAGI. While infection was still active, Seattle patients were enrolled and then followed longitudinally. In the original analysis: Amplification with reference gene primers provided the estimates of nucleated cell counts. TCRdb keeps only in-frame clones here, not all; method: immunoSEQ multiplex PCR. The DNA was the basis for D and trimming; V, J and clone size are from that table. The top ten hold approximately 2.3% of the sample, which has 200,000 to 250,000 clones, almost 85% seen once.

V usage is TRBV6-5 and J usage is TRBJ1-4, with a possible D match to TRBD1 (5 bases). Sequenced material: peripheral blood. The sequence derives from a woman aged 70-85 years with COVID-19, enrolled during active disease. This chain's CDR3 is CASGPSWGRGEKLFF. The DNA for the CDR3 is TGTGCCAGCGGCCCCTCCTGGGGTCGGGGGGAAAAACTGTTTTTT.